Below, 20 T cell receptor beta chains from the same sample are listed, as sequenced in a study of T cell repertoires in cytomegalovirus infection. TCRdb recomputed calls from the reads with MiXCR, one row per CDR3 protein. In the table there are roughly 920,000 distinct CDR3 sequences, approximately 33% of which are singletons. What these receptors recognize is not known. The sequences come from cultured CD8+ T cells from PBMCs, collected from culture after CMV antigen stimulation. These receptors were collected from a human donor in good health (CMV status not recorded). Some clones in this sample may be carry-over from other donors' samples.

This clonotype was recorded at least ten times. The gene calls are TRBV7-6 and TRBJ2-7; 9 bases line up with TRBD2. The CDR3 is made up of 14 amino acids. J lost 1 base, V lost 5 bases, and 3 bases had no gene match. Germline V gene data show CDR1 as SGHVS and CDR2 as FNYEAQ. CDR3 DNA: TGTGCCAGCAGCCCGACTAGCGGATCCTACGAGCAGTACTTC. The encoded protein is CASSPTSGSYEQYF.

V gene TRBV18 combines with J gene TRBJ2-3; D is undetermined. The CDR3 spans 13 residues. V was shortened by 3 bases and J by 3 bases, with 7 bases between the two germline ends. In germline, CDR1 is KGHSH, CDR2 LQKENI. CDR3 amino acids: CASSPKETDTQYF. The CDR3 DNA is TGTGCCAGCTCACCTAAAGAGACAGATACGCAGTATTTT.

This clonotype was seen only a few times. The chain links TRBV28 to TRBJ1-1; weak D call: TRBD1 (5 bases). CDR1 and CDR2 (germline): MDHEN, SYDVKM. V was shortened by 5 bases and J by 0 bases, with 13 bases between the two germline ends. The CDR3 loop spans 15 amino acids. CDR3 coding DNA: TGTGCCAGCAGTCCCCCGCGGGGGATGAACACTGAAGCTTTCTTT. Protein product: CASSPPRGMNTEAFF.

This clonotype has more than one count but fewer than ten. This chain connects TRBV7-9 to TRBJ2-2; 11 nucleotides align to TRBD1. The CDR3 covers 20 residues. The germline gives CDR1 SEHNR, CDR2 FQNEAQ (reference sequence). V dropped 6 bases and J dropped 0; count of bases not matched to a gene: 15. The CDR3 nucleotides are TGTGCCAGCAGTCCACCCCCGGGACAGGGGGGGAATACGAACACCGGGGAGCTGTTTTTT. Protein product: CASSPPPGQGGNTNTGELFF.

V usage is TRBV20-1 and J usage is TRBJ2-2, with 12 positions matching TRBD1. Germline CDR1 and CDR2: DFQATT and SNEGSKA (reference sequence). V shed 3 bases, J shed 4 bases, and the junction held 6 bases outside the gene matches. The CDR3 sequence is 16 residues long. CDR3 sequence (DNA): TGCAGTGCTAGGAGGGACAGGGGGCGCGGCACCGGGGAGCTGTTTTTT. Amino acid sequence: CSARRDRGRGTGELFF.

Here the CDR3 DNA reads TGTGCCAGCAGTTATGGACAGGGGTCTAGCACAGATACGCAGTATTTT. The encoded protein is CASSYGQGSSTDTQYF. V gene TRBV6-6 combines with J gene TRBJ2-3, with 9 positions matching TRBD1. CDR3 size: 16 residues. Germline assignment: CDR1 MNHNY and CDR2 SVGAGI (reference sequence). J lost 0 bases, V lost 3 bases, and 4 bases had no gene match.

This clonotype was counted only a few times. V usage is TRBV7-3 and J usage is TRBJ2-2, with D unclear. V was shortened by 0 bases and J by 2 bases, with 16 bases between the two germline ends. Germline CDR1 and CDR2: SGHTA and FQGTGA. The CDR3 is 18 residues long. The CDR3 DNA reads TGTGCCAGCAGCTTAACGACAAGGATATCAGAAAACACCGGGGAGCTGTTTTTT. Protein: CASSLTTRISENTGELFF.

The chain employs TRBV5-1 and TRBJ2-7, with D perhaps being TRBD1 or TRBD2 (7 bases each). Trimming left V 1 base short and J 3 bases short, with 29 bases between. In germline, CDR1 is SGHRS, CDR2 YFSETQ. The CDR3 is 20 residues long. The chain's CDR3 is CASSLLAGDRDKHRVYEQYF. Written as DNA, the CDR3 is TGCGCCAGCAGCTTGTTGGCGGGAGACAGGGATAAGCATAGGGTCTACGAGCAGTACTTC.

The rearrangement links TRBV2 to TRBJ2-1; TRBD2 is a possible D gene (7 bases). Germline lookup yields CDR1 SNHLY and CDR2 FYNNEI. This CDR3 comprises 15 residues. The ends were cut back, 2 bases at V and 7 bases at J, with 15 bases in the middle. The CDR3 DNA follows: TGTGCCAGCAGTGAAAGGGGGGGCTCGTGGAATGAGCAGTTCTTC. It translates to CASSERGGSWNEQFF.

The chain employs TRBV6-2 or TRBV6-3 and TRBJ2-7, with 7 bases that match TRBD2. Per the germline V gene, CDR1 is MNHEY and CDR2 is SVGEGT. With V trimmed by 2 bases and J by 2 bases, 9 bases remained unmatched. This CDR3 is built from 16 residues. CDR3 amino acids: CASSYGGDGPAYEQYV. In DNA form, the CDR3 reads TGTGCCAGCAGTTACGGGGGGGACGGACCTGCCTACGAGCAGTACGTC.

This chain uses TRBV19 with TRBJ2-1; 7 nucleotides align to TRBD2. The CDR3 contains 15 residues. The germline CDR1 and CDR2 sequences are LNHDA and SQIVND (reference sequence). The junction had 8 bases not matched to a gene; V was cut back by 2 bases and J by 7 bases. CDR3 nucleotide sequence: TGTGCCAGTAGTATACTCGGCGGGGGAGCGAATGAGCAGTTCTTC. Translation gives CASSILGGGANEQFF.

This clonotype came up a few times. The rearrangement links TRBV7-9 to TRBJ1-1, with D possibly matching TRBD1 (6 bases). CDR3 length equals 15 residues. Per germline, CDR1 SEHNR and CDR2 FQNEAQ (reference sequence). V was shortened by 4 bases and J by 3 bases, with 15 bases between the two germline ends. CDR3 DNA: TGTGCCAGCAGCTCCAAGGACCCAGGGGACACTGAAGCTTTCTTT. Translating it yields CASSSKDPGDTEAFF.

This clonotype was recorded at least ten times. The V call is TRBV7-8, the J call TRBJ1-1; no reliable D call. The CDR3 length is 16 residues. CDR1 is SGHVS, CDR2 FQNEAQ, per germline. V was pared by 5 bases and J by 1 base, with 17 bases between. The CDR3 nucleotides are TGTGCCAGCAGCACTCTAGGAAGGGCGGGGAACACTGAAGCTTTCTTT. Protein: CASSTLGRAGNTEAFF.

This clonotype was observed at least ten times. The chain couples TRBV27 to TRBJ2-7; tentative D call: TRBD2 (6 bases). V lost 4 bases and J lost 4, with 17 bases in between. The CDR3 has 15 amino acids. Germline V CDR1 and CDR2: MNHEY, SMNVEV (reference sequence). CDR3 in amino acids: CASSYRGNLWYEQYF. In nucleotides, the CDR3 is TGTGCCAGCAGTTACCGGGGGAACCTCTGGTACGAGCAGTACTTC.

This clonotype was seen ten or more times. The CDR3 protein is CASSSQPSYEQYF. The CDR3 DNA reads TGTGCCAGCAGCTCACAGCCGTCCTACGAGCAGTACTTC. The genes are TRBV7-8 and TRBJ2-7, with D hard to call. Germline CDR1 and CDR2: SGHVS and FQNEAQ. V lost 4 bases, J lost 1 base, and 8 bases lay in between. CDR3 length equals 13 residues.

The V and J genes are TRBV28 and TRBJ2-7; the D gene is possibly TRBD2 (5 bases). The CDR3 sequence is 10 residues long. The germline V gene has CDR1 MDHEN and CDR2 SYDVKM. The V gene lost 11 bases and the J gene lost 4 bases, with 9 bases spanning the gap. CDR3 coding DNA: TGTGCCGTCGGGGATTACGAGCAGTACGTC. This gives the protein CAVGDYEQYV.

This clonotype turned up a few times. The chain has TRBV6-6 and TRBJ1-6; possibly TRBD1 for D (5 bases). CDR3 length equals 15 residues. CDR1 is MNHNY, CDR2 SVGAGI, per germline (reference sequence). V was clipped by 7 bases and J by 8 bases, with 18 bases between them. CDR3 nucleotide sequence: TGTGCCAGCATACAGAGGGGCCCAGACTATTCACCCCTCCACTTT. Encoded protein: CASIQRGPDYSPLHF.

This clonotype was observed a handful of times. This CDR3 reads CASSLTRTGERNEQYF. The CDR3 region has the DNA TGTGCCAGCAGCTTAACAAGGACAGGGGAGCGGAACGAGCAGTACTTC. The chain has TRBV11-1 and TRBJ2-7, with TRBD1 matching 9 bases. This CDR3 spans 16 amino acids. Germline trimming cut 2 bases from V and 5 bases from J; bases unmatched to any gene: 10. CDR1 and CDR2 (germline): SGHAT, FQDESV (reference sequence).

This rearrangement joins TRBV6-6 to TRBJ2-1, with D tentatively TRBD2 (5 bases). The germline V gene encodes CDR1 MNHNY and CDR2 SVGAGI (reference sequence). Trimming pared 0 bases from V and 2 bases from J, leaving 11 bases between. The CDR3 has 16 amino acids. DNA of the CDR3: TGTGCCAGCAGTTACTCGGAGGTGGCGGCCTACAATGAGCAGTTCTTC. This codes for CASSYSEVAAYNEQFF.

J is TRBJ2-2 and V is TRBV14, with TRBD2 matching 7 bases. The germline CDR1 and CDR2 sequences are SGHDN and FVKESK. J was trimmed by 7 bases and V by 0 bases; bases with no gene match: 8. The CDR3 is 16 amino acids. The CDR3 loop reads CASSQDTTSPVGELFF. The CDR3 region has the DNA TGTGCCAGCAGCCAAGATACGACTAGCCCAGTCGGGGAGCTGTTTTTT.